This note documents a single TCR beta chain sequence. These data come from a study of blood T cell repertoires in COVID-19. Across the whole study: Some COVID-19 samples were acute and others convalescent; all came from the United States, Italy and Spain. PBMCs, B-cell-depleted T cells, or T cells were the source of the cDNA or gDNA that made up the material.

The authors' processing: Nucleated cell counts were estimated from reference gene primer amplification. The assay was immunoSEQ multiplex PCR, and TCRdb's table has in-frame clones only and misses some. V and J calls and clone size are given by that table; D and trimming were obtained from the DNA. The table includes under 300,000 clones, around 84% detected once. CDR1 and CDR2 (germline): ENHRY, SYGVKD. V shed 0 bases and J shed 5 bases, with 10 bases lying between them. There are 14 residues in the CDR3. This TCR derives from a woman aged 18-29 years with acute or convalescent COVID-19. The chain employs TRBV10-3 and TRBJ1-1; possibly TRBD1 for D (5 bases). The sample comprised peripheral blood. For the CDR3, the DNA is TGTGCCATCAGTGAGTCCGCAGGGAAAACTGAAGCTTTCTTT. Its protein product is CAISESAGKTEAFF.